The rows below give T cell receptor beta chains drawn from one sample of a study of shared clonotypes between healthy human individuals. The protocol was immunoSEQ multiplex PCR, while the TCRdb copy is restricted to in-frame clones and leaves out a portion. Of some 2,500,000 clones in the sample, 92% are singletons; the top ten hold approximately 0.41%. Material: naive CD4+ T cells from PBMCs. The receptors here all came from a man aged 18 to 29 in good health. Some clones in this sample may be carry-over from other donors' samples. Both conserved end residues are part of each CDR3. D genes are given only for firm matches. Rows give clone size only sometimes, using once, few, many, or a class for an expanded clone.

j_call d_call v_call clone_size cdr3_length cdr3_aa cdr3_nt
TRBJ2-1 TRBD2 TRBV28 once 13 CASSFGGSYEQFF TGTGCCAGCAGTTTTGGCGGGAGCTATGAGCAGTTCTTC
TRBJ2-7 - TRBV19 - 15 CASSIDGYPSYEQYF TGTGCCAGTAGTATAGATGGGTACCCTTCGTACGAGCAGTACTTC
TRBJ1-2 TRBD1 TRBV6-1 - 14 CASVRDRGAFGYTF TGTGCCAGCGTTCGGGACAGGGGCGCCTTTGGCTACACCTTC
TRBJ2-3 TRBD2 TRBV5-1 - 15 CASSGSGRGSDTQYF TGCGCCAGCAGTGGTAGCGGGAGAGGGTCAGATACGCAGTATTTT
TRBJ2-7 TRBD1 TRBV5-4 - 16 CASSYNRDSETYEQYF TGTGCCAGCAGCTATAACCGGGACAGCGAAACCTACGAGCAGTACTTC
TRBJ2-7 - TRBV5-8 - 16 CASSLEGGRGGYEQYF TGTGCCAGCAGCTTGGAGGGCGGCAGGGGGGGGTACGAGCAGTACTTC
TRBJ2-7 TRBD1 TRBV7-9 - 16 CASSGSDRDGQREQYF TGTGCCAGCAGCGGGTCGGACAGGGACGGTCAACGCGAGCAGTACTTC
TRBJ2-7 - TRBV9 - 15 CASSVGGREFYEQYF TGTGCCAGCAGCGTAGGGGGCAGGGAATTCTACGAGCAGTACTTC
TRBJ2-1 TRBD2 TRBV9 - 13 CASSLAGVHEQFF TGTGCCAGCAGCTTAGCGGGAGTCCATGAGCAGTTCTTC
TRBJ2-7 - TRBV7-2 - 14 CASSLIAATYEQYF TGTGCCAGCAGCTTAATCGCGGCGACCTACGAGCAGTACTTC
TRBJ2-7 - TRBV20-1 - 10 CSASRYEQYF TGCAGTGCTAGCAGGTACGAGCAGTACTTC
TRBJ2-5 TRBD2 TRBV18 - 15 CASSRASGSSETQYF TGTGCCAGCTCACGGGCTAGCGGGAGCAGCGAGACCCAGTACTTC
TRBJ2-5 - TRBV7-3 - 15 CASSLTGRQQETQYF TGTGCCAGCAGCTTAACGGGCCGCCAGCAAGAGACCCAGTACTTC
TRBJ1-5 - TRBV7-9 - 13 CASSPDSNQPQHF TGTGCCAGCAGCCCGGACAGCAATCAGCCCCAGCATTTT
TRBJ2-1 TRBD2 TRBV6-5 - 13 CASRRAGGNEQFF TGTGCCAGCCGGAGGGCGGGAGGCAATGAGCAGTTCTTC
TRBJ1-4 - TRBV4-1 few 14 CASSQRTVNEKLFF TGCGCCAGCAGCCAGCGGACAGTTAATGAAAAACTGTTTTTT
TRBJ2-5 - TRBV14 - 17 CASSQVRAALSPETQYF TGTGCCAGCAGCCAAGTACGGGCAGCACTAAGCCCAGAGACCCAGTACTTC
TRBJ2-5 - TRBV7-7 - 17 CASSLVSAWGTQETQYF TGTGCCAGCAGCTTAGTATCTGCATGGGGGACCCAAGAGACCCAGTACTTC
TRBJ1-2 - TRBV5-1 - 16 CASSDRPGAGPYGYTF TGCGCCAGCAGCGACCGCCCCGGGGCCGGCCCGTATGGCTACACCTTC
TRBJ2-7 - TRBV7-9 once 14 CASSPRTSNYEQYF TGTGCCAGCAGCCCAAGGACTTCTAACTACGAGCAGTACTTC
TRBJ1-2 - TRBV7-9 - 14 CASTPRAYGDGYTF TGTGCCAGCACCCCAAGGGCCTACGGGGACGGCTACACCTTC
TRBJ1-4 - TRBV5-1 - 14 CASSPRTPGEKLFF TGCGCCAGCAGTCCCCGCACGCCGGGGGAAAAACTGTTTTTT
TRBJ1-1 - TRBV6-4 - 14 CASSEVAGYTEAFF TGTGCCAGCAGTGAAGTGGCAGGGTACACTGAAGCTTTCTTT
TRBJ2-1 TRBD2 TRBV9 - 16 CASSVEPAGAYNEQFF TGTGCCAGCAGCGTAGAACCAGCGGGAGCCTACAATGAGCAGTTCTTC
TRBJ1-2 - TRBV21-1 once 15 CASSIFWTGLYGYTF TGTGCCAGCAGCATTTTTTGGACAGGGCTCTATGGCTACACCTTC
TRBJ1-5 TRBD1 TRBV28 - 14 CASSLRGQNQPQHF TGTGCCAGCAGTTTGAGGGGGCAGAATCAGCCCCAGCATTTT
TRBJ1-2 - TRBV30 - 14 CAWSIGLSASGYTF TGTGCCTGGAGTATAGGGCTGTCGGCGAGTGGCTACACCTTC
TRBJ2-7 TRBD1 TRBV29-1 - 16 CSVEDPGTGPSYEQYF TGCAGCGTTGAAGATCCCGGGACAGGGCCCTCCTACGAGCAGTACTTC
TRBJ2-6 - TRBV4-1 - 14 CASSQYTGANVLTF TGCGCCAGCAGCCAGTATACTGGGGCCAACGTCCTGACTTTC
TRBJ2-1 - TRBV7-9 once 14 CASSPFGARDEQFF TGTGCCAGCAGCCCTTTCGGGGCCAGGGATGAGCAGTTCTTC
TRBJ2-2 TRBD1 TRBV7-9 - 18 CASSLIHGWDRTTGELFF TGTGCCAGCAGCTTAATCCATGGATGGGACAGAACCACCGGGGAGCTGTTTTTT
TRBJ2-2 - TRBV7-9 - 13 CASSSWLGGELFF TGTGCCAGCAGCTCTTGGCTCGGCGGGGAGCTGTTTTTT
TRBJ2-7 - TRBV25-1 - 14 CASSMPGIVHEQYF TGTGCCAGCAGTATGCCAGGGATCGTCCACGAGCAGTACTTC
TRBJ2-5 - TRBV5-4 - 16 CASSLGGRQKRETQYF TGTGCCAGCAGCTTGGGAGGTCGGCAGAAACGGGAGACCCAGTACTTC
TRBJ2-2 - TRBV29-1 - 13 CSAKGQHTGELFF TGCAGCGCGAAGGGGCAGCATACCGGGGAGCTGTTTTTT
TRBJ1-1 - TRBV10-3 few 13 CAISESTIVKAFF TGTGCCATCAGTGAGTCGACTATCGTAAAAGCTTTCTTT
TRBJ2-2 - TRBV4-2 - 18 CASSQKKDGGGGTGELFF TGTGCCAGCAGTCAAAAGAAAGATGGCGGAGGGGGCACCGGGGAGCTGTTTTTT
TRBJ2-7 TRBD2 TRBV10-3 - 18 CAISEPLNTSGRSYEQYF TGTGCCATCAGTGAGCCCTTAAATACTAGCGGAAGGTCCTACGAGCAGTACTTC
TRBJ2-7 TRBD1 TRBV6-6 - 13 CASGQGASYEQYF TGTGCCAGCGGACAGGGGGCCTCCTACGAGCAGTACTTC
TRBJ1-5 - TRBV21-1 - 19 CASRPTGFKSQDSNQPQHF TGTGCCAGCAGGCCAACGGGTTTCAAGTCGCAGGATAGCAATCAGCCCCAGCATTTT
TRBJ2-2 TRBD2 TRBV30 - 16 CAWNLSGRGDTGELFF TGTGCCTGGAACCTTAGCGGGAGGGGCGACACCGGGGAGCTGTTTTTT
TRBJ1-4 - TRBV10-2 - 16 CASSESRGSYNEKLFF TGCGCCAGCAGTGAGTCCCGGGGCAGCTACAATGAAAAACTGTTTTTT
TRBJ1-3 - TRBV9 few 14 CASSSPTSGNTIYF TGTGCCAGCAGCTCCCCGACCTCTGGAAACACCATATATTTT
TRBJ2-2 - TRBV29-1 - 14 CSVKREERTGELFF TGCAGCGTTAAAAGGGAGGAACGCACCGGGGAGCTGTTTTTT
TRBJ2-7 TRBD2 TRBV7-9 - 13 CASSLSREATRYF TGTGCCAGCAGCTTGTCCCGGGAGGCCACCCGGTACTTC
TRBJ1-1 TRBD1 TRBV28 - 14 CASTGGQGQPRAFF TGTGCCAGCACCGGGGGTCAGGGACAGCCGCGCGCTTTCTTT
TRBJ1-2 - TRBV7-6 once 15 CASSLALEGSYGYTF TGTGCCAGCAGCTTAGCCTTAGAGGGGAGCTATGGCTACACCTTC
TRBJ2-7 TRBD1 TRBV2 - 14 CASIWDRGPYEQYF TGTGCCAGCATCTGGGACAGGGGGCCCTACGAGCAGTACTTC
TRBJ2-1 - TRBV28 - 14 CASSPPISYNEQFF TGTGCCAGCAGTCCACCGATCTCCTACAATGAGCAGTTCTTC
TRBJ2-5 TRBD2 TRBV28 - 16 CASTQGLAGDRETQYF TGTGCCAGCACCCAGGGACTAGCGGGAGACCGAGAGACCCAGTACTTC
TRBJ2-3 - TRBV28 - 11 CASRSTDTQYF TGTGCCAGCAGGAGTACAGATACGCAGTATTTT
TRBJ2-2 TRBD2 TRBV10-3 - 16 CAISEASGLNTGELFF TGTGCCATCAGTGAGGCTAGCGGGCTAAACACCGGGGAGCTGTTTTTT
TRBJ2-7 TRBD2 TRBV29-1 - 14 CSVEVSLAGYEQYF TGCAGCGTTGAAGTTTCGCTAGCGGGTTACGAGCAGTACTTC